This T cell receptor (beta chain) is drawn from a study of T cell repertoires in cytomegalovirus infection. The overall study: The public TCR beta signatures pointed to both CMV infection and matching HLA type. Findings and limits, study-wide: The ex vivo response showed dominance by HLA-C-restricted CMV-specific TCR beta clonotypes.

Via MiXCR, TCRdb re-called the reads, giving one row per CDR3 protein. Of about 700,000 distinct CDR3 sequences listed, 30% to 35% were seen once; the top ten hold 18%. To note about this clonotype: Its antigen remains unidentified.

This clonotype was obtained from a human donor in good health (CMV status not recorded). Some clones in this sample may be carry-over from other donors' samples. The material sequenced was cultured PBMCs, taken from culture after CMV antigen stimulation.

CDR3 sequence: CASLVTDTQYF. The DNA for the CDR3 is TGTGCCAGCTTAGTTACAGATACGCAGTATTTT. The rearrangement joins TRBV11-2 to TRBJ2-3, with D hard to call. The germline V gene has CDR1 SGHAT and CDR2 FQNNGV. CDR3 length: 11 residues. V dropped 8 bases and J dropped 3 bases, with 6 bases sitting between them.